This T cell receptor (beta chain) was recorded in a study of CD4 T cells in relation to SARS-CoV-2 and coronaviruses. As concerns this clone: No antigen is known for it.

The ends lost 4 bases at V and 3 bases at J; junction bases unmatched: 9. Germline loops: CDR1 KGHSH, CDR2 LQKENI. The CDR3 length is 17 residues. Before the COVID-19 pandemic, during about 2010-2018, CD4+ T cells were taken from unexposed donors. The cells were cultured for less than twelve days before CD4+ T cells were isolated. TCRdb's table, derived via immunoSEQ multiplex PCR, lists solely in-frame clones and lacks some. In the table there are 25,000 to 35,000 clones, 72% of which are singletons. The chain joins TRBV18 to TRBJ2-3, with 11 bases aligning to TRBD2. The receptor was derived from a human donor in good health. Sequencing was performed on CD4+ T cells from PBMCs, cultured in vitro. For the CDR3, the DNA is TGTGCCAGCTCACTTCGGACTAGCGGGTGGGAAACAGATACGCAGTATTTT. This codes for CASSLRTSGWETDTQYF. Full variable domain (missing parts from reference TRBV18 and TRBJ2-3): NAGVMQNPRHLVRRRGQEARLRCSPMKGHSHVYWYRQLPEEGLKFMVYLQKENIIDESGMPKERFSAEFPKEGPSILRIQQVVRGDSAAYFCASSLRTSGWETDTQYFGPGTRLTVL.